The 11 T cell receptor beta chains below come from one sample, sequenced in a study of T cell responses to AZD1222 COVID-19 vaccine. Profiled with immunoSEQ multiplex PCR; TCRdb holds only in-frame clones, not every one. The data hold 130,000 to 150,000 clones, with 88% observed a single time. The specimen was peripheral blood, collected on day 0 of AZD1222 vaccination. Receptor source: an adult in good health.

This clone turned up a few times. The chain combines TRBV9 with TRBJ2-2; no firm D call. Trimming left V 0 bases short and J 7 bases short, with 4 bases between. The CDR3 covers 12 residues. Germline CDR1 is SGDLS and CDR2 is YYNGEE. In DNA form, the CDR3 reads TGTGCCAGCAGCGTAGCTGACGGGGAGCTGTTTTTT. Translating gives CASSVADGELFF. Drawing the rest from reference TRBV9 and TRBJ2-2, the complete variable domain is DSGVTQTPKHLITATGQRVTLRCSPRSGDLSVYWYQQSLDQGLQFLIQYYNGEERAKGNILERFSAQQFPDLHSELNLSSLELGDSALYFCASSVADGELFFGEGSRLTVL.

The chain links TRBV6-5 to TRBJ1-1; 9 positions agree with TRBD1. This CDR3 has 13 amino acids. Per germline, CDR1 MNHEY and CDR2 SVGAGI. V lost 5 bases, J lost 7 bases, and 5 bases stayed unmatched. CDR3 residues: CASSRDRAFEAFF. Here the CDR3 DNA reads TGTGCCAGCAGTCGGGACAGGGCTTTTGAAGCTTTCTTT.

With regard to this clone: Compared with germline, one end of the junction differs, possibly owing to a read error. The chain uses TRBV7-3 and TRBJ1-2; D is possibly TRBD1 (6 bases). Germline CDR1 and CDR2: SGHTA and FQGTGA. This CDR3 is 14 amino acids long. CDR3 residues: CASSETTGSYSYTF. The CDR3 region has the DNA TGTGCCAGCAGCGAGACAACAGGGTCCTATAGCTACACCTTC. Together with reference TRBV7-3 and TRBJ1-2, the CDR3 gives the full variable domain: GAGVSQTPSNKVTEKGKYVELRCDPISGHTALYWYRQSLGQGPEFLIYFQGTGAADDSGLPNDRFFAVRPEGSVSTLKIQRTERGDSAVYLCASSETTGSYSYTFGSGTRLTVV.

This chain joins TRBV2 and TRBJ2-5, with 9 bases matching TRBD2. The J segment lost 3 bases and the V segment lost 6 bases, leaving 5 bases of the junction unmatched. The CDR3 runs to 14 residues. Germline CDR1 and CDR2: SNHLY and FYNNEI. CDR3 protein: CASSGSGGEETQYF. The CDR3 nucleotides read TGTGCCAGCAGCGGTAGCGGGGGAGAAGAGACCCAGTACTTC. The complete variable domain, with remaining parts taken from reference TRBV2 and TRBJ2-5, reads EPEVTQTPSHQVTQMGQEVILRCVPISNHLYFYWYRQILGQKVEFLVSFYNNEISEKSEIFDDQFSVERPDGSNFTLKIRSTKLEDSAMYFCASSGSGGEETQYFGPGTRLLVL.

Here the CDR3 reads CASSQDISSGANVLTF. The CDR3 DNA sequence: TGCGCCAGCAGCCAAGATATAAGCTCTGGGGCCAACGTCCTGACTTTC. The genes are TRBV4-3 and TRBJ2-6; D unresolved. The CDR3 runs to 16 residues. Per the germline V gene, CDR1 is LGHNA and CDR2 is YSLEER. Between the trimmed V and J ends, which lost 0 bases and 0 bases, there was a span of 6 bases.

The gene calls are TRBV30 and TRBJ2-3; TRBD2 matches at 11 bases. Germline assignment: CDR1 GTSNPN and CDR2 SVGIG (reference sequence). The CDR3 spans 18 residues. V dropped 1 base and J dropped 0; count of bases not matched to a gene: 9. CDR3 DNA: TGTGCCTGGAGTGGTCCCGGGACTAGCGGATCTAGCACAGATACGCAGTATTTT. Residues: CAWSGPGTSGSSTDTQYF.

The chain combines TRBV27 with TRBJ1-6; 7 nucleotides agree with TRBD1. Germline CDR1 MNHEY, CDR2 SMNVEV (reference sequence). CDR3 length: 15 residues. Trimming cost V 6 bases and J 10 bases; bases outside gene matches: 12. The CDR3 reads CASSPDQGGKSPLHF. DNA for the CDR3: TGTGCCAGCAGCCCAGATCAGGGGGGCAAATCACCCCTCCACTTT.

The chain carries TRBV29-1 and TRBJ1-1, with D unresolved. Germline loops: CDR1 SQVTM, CDR2 ANQGSEA. CDR3 length: 10 amino acids. V dropped 1 base and J dropped 7 bases, with 4 bases sitting between them. In DNA form, the CDR3 reads TGCAGCGTTGAAGTGAGTGAAGCTTTCTTT. This sequence encodes CSVEVSEAFF.

The CDR3 sequence: CAISELDKSDTQYF. The CDR3 bases are TGTGCCATCAGTGAGTTGGACAAGTCGGATACGCAGTATTTT. The rearrangement uses TRBV10-3 and TRBJ2-3, with D possibly TRBD1 on 5 matching bases. Per germline, CDR1 ENHRY and CDR2 SYGVKD. This CDR3 is 14 amino acids long. V was clipped by 1 base and J by 6 bases, with 11 bases between them.

As to this clone: The sample holds other DNA sequences that translate to the same CDR3. V usage is TRBV9 and J usage is TRBJ2-1, with D uncertain. Trimming pared 0 bases from V and 1 base from J, leaving 5 bases between. The CDR3 runs to 14 residues. Germline V gene sequence: CDR1 SGDLS, CDR2 YYNGEE. The chain's CDR3 is CASSVGSSYNEQFF. The CDR3 DNA follows: TGTGCCAGCAGCGTAGGATCTTCCTACAATGAGCAGTTCTTC.

The rearrangement uses TRBV18 and TRBJ1-1, with D possibly TRBD1 on 6 matching bases. The length of the CDR3 is 15 residues. CDR1 and CDR2 from the germline V gene are KGHSH and LQKENI. V shed 3 bases and J shed 3 bases, with 14 bases lying between them. The CDR3 sequence is CASSPDRTLDTEAFF. As DNA, the CDR3 is TGTGCCAGCTCACCCGACAGGACACTGGACACTGAAGCTTTCTTT.